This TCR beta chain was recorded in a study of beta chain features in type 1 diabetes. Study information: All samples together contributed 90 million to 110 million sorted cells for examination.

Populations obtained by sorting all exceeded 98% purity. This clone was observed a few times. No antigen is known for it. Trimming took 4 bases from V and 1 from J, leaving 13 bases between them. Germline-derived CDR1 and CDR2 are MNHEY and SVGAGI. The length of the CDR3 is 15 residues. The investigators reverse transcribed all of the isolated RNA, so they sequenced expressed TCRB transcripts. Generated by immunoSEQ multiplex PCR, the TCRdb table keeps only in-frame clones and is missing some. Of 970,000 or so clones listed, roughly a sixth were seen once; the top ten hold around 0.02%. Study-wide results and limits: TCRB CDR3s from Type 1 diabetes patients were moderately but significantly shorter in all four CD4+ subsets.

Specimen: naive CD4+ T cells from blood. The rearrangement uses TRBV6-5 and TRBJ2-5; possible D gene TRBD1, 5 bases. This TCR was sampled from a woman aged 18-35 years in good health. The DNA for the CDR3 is TGTGCCAGCAGTTTCGGGCGACAGTTCCAAGAGACCCAGTACTTC. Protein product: CASSFGRQFQETQYF.